The following is a TCR beta chain sequence with its context. Original processing notes: Cell counts per sample came from amplifying reference gene primers. Sequenced by immunoSEQ multiplex PCR; TCRdb stores in-frame clones only, minus some. V, J and clone size reflect that table, while D and trimming were determined from the DNA. The data show around 150,000 clones, around 92% seen once. The data stem from a study of blood T cell repertoires in COVID-19. For the study at large: The samples span acute and convalescent COVID-19 from the United States, Italy and Spain. Sources were T cells, B-cell-depleted T cells, or PBMCs; the material itself was cDNA or gDNA.

This CDR3 region has 13 residues. Between the trimmed V and J ends, which lost 0 bases and 6 bases, there was a span of 9 bases. The germline V gene has CDR1 LGHNA and CDR2 YSLEER. This TCR derives from a man in his 60s with acute or convalescent COVID-19. The sample taken for sequencing was peripheral blood. The rearrangement uses TRBV4-3 and TRBJ2-7, with D perhaps TRBD2 (5 bases). CDR3 in DNA: TGCGCCAGCAGCCAAGAAGCGGCGCTCGAGCAGTACTTC. Protein product: CASSQEAALEQYF.